A single sample gave rise to the 30 T cell receptor beta chains below, sequenced in a study of blood T cell repertoires in COVID-19. Produced via immunoSEQ multiplex PCR; TCRdb's table is partial and in-frame only. Of 130,000 to 150,000 clones listed, approximately 84% are singletons. The source material was peripheral blood. These receptors were collected from a woman of 80 years or more in a cohort sampled during active or convalescent COVID-19.

The chain joins TRBV27 to TRBJ1-6, with D uncertain. Germline V CDR1 and CDR2: MNHEY, SMNVEV (reference sequence). V shed 1 base and J shed 9 bases, with 19 bases lying between them. The CDR3 has 17 residues. The CDR3 loop is CASSLWSGGPVSSPLHF. The CDR3 DNA reads as TGTGCCAGCAGTTTATGGTCGGGAGGTCCGGTGAGTTCACCCCTCCACTTT.

The genes are TRBV7-3 and TRBJ2-2; TRBD1 agrees at 7 bases. V shed 5 bases and J 3 bases; nucleotides not matched to a gene: 6. Germline loops: CDR1 SGHTA, CDR2 FQGTGA. This CDR3 comprises 15 residues. CDR3 DNA sequence: TGTGCCAGCAGCACACAGGGGCCCGACACCGGGGAGCTGTTTTTT. Translated, it gives CASSTQGPDTGELFF.

The rearrangement links TRBV7-2 to TRBJ2-3; possibly TRBD2 for D (5 bases). V lost 7 bases and J lost 9, with 14 bases in between. CDR1 and CDR2 (germline): SGHTA, FQGNSA. The CDR3 has 12 residues. As DNA, the CDR3 is TGTGCCAGCACCGGCCCGAGAGGGACGCAGTATTTT. It codes for CASTGPRGTQYF.

In its sample, this clone was seen once. CDR3 nucleotide sequence: TGTGCCAGCAGTACCGGGGGGACAGGGGAAAACACTGAAGCTTTCTTT. This gives the protein CASSTGGTGENTEAFF. The gene calls are TRBV28 and TRBJ1-1; 10 nucleotides line up with TRBD1. The J segment lost 2 bases and the V segment lost 5 bases, leaving 8 bases of the junction unmatched. The CDR3 totals 16 residues. The germline CDR1 and CDR2 sequences are MDHEN and SYDVKM. Drawing the rest from reference TRBV28 and TRBJ1-1, the complete variable domain is DVKVTQSSRYLVKRTGEKVFLECVQDMDHENMFWYRQDPGLGLRLIYFSYDVKMKEKGDIPEGYSVSREKKERFSLILESASTNQTSMYLCASSTGGTGENTEAFFGQGTRLTVV.

CDR3 loop: CSVGSTGGPNTEAFF. The CDR3 DNA reads as TGCAGCGTTGGATCCACAGGGGGCCCGAACACTGAAGCTTTCTTT. The genes are TRBV29-1 and TRBJ1-1; 9 bases map to TRBD1. The V gene end was trimmed by 4 bases and the J gene end by 1 base; junction bases not matched to a gene: 7. CDR3 length equals 15 residues. The germline V gene encodes CDR1 SQVTM and CDR2 ANQGSEA.

This rearrangement joins TRBV11-2 to TRBJ2-5, with 8 bases lining up with TRBD1. Trimming cost V 1 base and J 4 bases; bases outside gene matches: 2. Per the germline V gene, CDR1 is SGHAT and CDR2 is FQNNGV. This CDR3 has 14 residues. Written as DNA, the CDR3 is TGTGCCAGCAGCTTAGTCAGGGGGCGAGAGACCCAGTACTTC. Translating gives CASSLVRGRETQYF.

The chain carries TRBV5-1 and TRBJ1-1, with a tentative D call TRBD1 (6 bases). V lost 1 base, J lost 0 bases, and 13 bases lay in between. Germline V gene lookup returns CDR1 SGHRS and CDR2 YFSETQ. CDR3 length: 16 residues. The CDR3 region has the DNA TGCGCCAGCAGCTTGTCTCAGGGGAATATGAACACTGAAGCTTTCTTT. Residues: CASSLSQGNMNTEAFF.

The chain links TRBV14 to TRBJ1-1; D remains ambiguous. Germline V gene sequence: CDR1 SGHDN, CDR2 FVKESK. V was trimmed by 2 bases and J by 0 bases, leaving 7 bases between them. This CDR3 is 14 amino acids long. CDR3 region: CASSQRHVNTEAFF. As DNA, the CDR3 is TGTGCCAGCAGCCAAAGACACGTGAACACTGAAGCTTTCTTT.

The CDR3 here is CASRETGSRSPLHF. The CDR3 nucleotides are TGTGCCAGCAGGGAGACAGGTTCGCGTTCACCCCTCCACTTT. This rearrangement joins TRBV2 to TRBJ1-6, with D possibly matching TRBD1 (6 bases). V was clipped by 6 bases and J by 9 bases, with 15 bases between them. The germline gives CDR1 SNHLY, CDR2 FYNNEI. The CDR3 totals 14 residues. The entire variable domain, with the rest obtained from reference TRBV2 and TRBJ1-6, is as follows: EPEVTQTPSHQVTQMGQEVILRCVPISNHLYFYWYRQILGQKVEFLVSFYNNEISEKSEIFDDQFSVERPDGSNFTLKIRSTKLEDSAMYFCASRETGSRSPLHFGNGTRLTVT.

The chain is built from TRBV6-1 and TRBJ1-5, with D unclear. This CDR3 is built from 13 residues. From germline, CDR1 is MNHNS and CDR2 SASEGT. The V end lost 2 bases, the J end lost 7 bases, and 9 bases lay between the germline ends. CDR3: CASSERWEQPQHF. The DNA for the CDR3 is TGTGCCAGCAGTGAACGGTGGGAGCAGCCCCAGCATTTT.

The V call is TRBV24-1, the J call TRBJ1-6; D is possibly TRBD1 (5 bases). The V end lost 10 bases, the J end lost 2 bases, and 11 bases lay between the germline ends. CDR1 is KGHDR, CDR2 SFDVKD, per germline. This CDR3 contains 14 residues. CDR3 sequence: CATATVPYNSPLHF. DNA of the CDR3: TGTGCCACAGCGACAGTACCCTATAATTCACCCCTCCACTTT.

V is TRBV7-2 and J is TRBJ2-3; 9 positions agree with TRBD2. The V gene's germline CDR1 is SGHTA and CDR2 FQGNSA. With 0 bases clipped from V and 3 bases from J, the junction kept 4 bases outside the gene matches. The CDR3 spans 16 residues. The CDR3 nucleotides are TGTGCCAGCAGCTTAGCGCGGACTAGCGTGACAGATACGCAGTATTTT. The encoded protein is CASSLARTSVTDTQYF.

The V and J genes are TRBV28 and TRBJ2-5; D gene unclear. This CDR3 is 14 amino acids long. In germline, CDR1 is MDHEN, CDR2 SYDVKM. V was cut by 2 bases and J by 2 bases, with 9 bases left in between. This chain's CDR3 is CASSLIWQQETQYF. CDR3 bases: TGTGCCAGCAGTTTAATATGGCAGCAAGAGACCCAGTACTTC.

V and J are TRBV11-1 and TRBJ2-1, with TRBD2 matching 10 bases. Germline CDR1 SGHAT, CDR2 FQDESV (reference sequence). The CDR3 totals 16 residues. The V gene end was trimmed by 0 bases and the J gene end by 7 bases; junction bases not matched to a gene: 6. CDR3 DNA sequence: TGTGCCAGCAGCTTAGCTAGCGGGGGGCGAGGAAATGAGCAGTTCTTC. Translation gives CASSLASGGRGNEQFF.

This chain links TRBV28 with TRBJ1-2; D uncertain. CDR1 MDHEN and CDR2 SYDVKM come from the germline V gene. The CDR3 is made up of 13 amino acids. V lost 3 bases to trimming and J lost 13 bases, with 18 bases between them. In nucleotides, the CDR3 is TGTGCCAGCAGTTTGCAACAAGCCTGGAGGTGCACCTTC. Residues: CASSLQQAWRCTF.

The chain combines TRBV18 with TRBJ2-2; maybe TRBD2 (5 bases). V shed 2 bases and J shed 3 bases, with 13 bases lying between them. The CDR3 length is 16 residues. Germline CDR1 reads KGHSH; CDR2 reads LQKENI. CDR3 nucleotides: TGTGCCAGCTCACCAGGAAAGAGGGCACACACCGGGGAGCTGTTTTTT. Translating it yields CASSPGKRAHTGELFF.

The chain has TRBV7-9 and TRBJ1-2; TRBD1 is a possible D gene (5 bases). Germline lookup yields CDR1 SEHNR and CDR2 FQNEAQ (reference sequence). This CDR3 spans 13 amino acids. V was trimmed by 1 base and J by 5 bases, leaving 8 bases between them. CDR3 amino acids: CASSLGRVYGYTF. The CDR3 region has the DNA TGTGCCAGCAGCTTAGGCAGGGTTTATGGCTACACCTTC.

This clone was counted once. The chain links TRBV7-8 to TRBJ2-7; a weak D match, TRBD1 (5 bases). This CDR3 spans 14 amino acids. From germline, CDR1 is SGHVS and CDR2 FQNEAQ. V was trimmed by 3 bases and J by 0 bases, leaving 9 bases between them. The CDR3 loop reads CASSFTGNSYEQYV. Written as DNA, the CDR3 is TGTGCCAGCAGCTTCACAGGAAACTCCTACGAGCAGTACGTC.

The chain links TRBV30 to TRBJ1-1; TRBD1 matches 7 bases. The trim removed 3 bases at V and 1 base at J, leaving 2 bases unmatched. There are 13 residues in the CDR3. Germline V gives CDR1 GTSNPN, CDR2 SVGIG (reference sequence). This CDR3 is CAWSGQANTEAFF. The CDR3 nucleotides are TGTGCCTGGAGCGGACAGGCGAACACTGAAGCTTTCTTT.

The chain recombines TRBV28 with TRBJ2-5, with 14 bases aligning to TRBD2. From germline, CDR1 is MDHEN and CDR2 SYDVKM. The CDR3 length is 19 residues. With V trimmed by 6 bases and J by 1 base, 13 bases remained unmatched. For the CDR3, the DNA is TGTGCCAGCAGCCGGAGCCATCCGGGACTAGCGGGGGTCCAAGAGACCCAGTACTTC. Protein product: CASSRSHPGLAGVQETQYF.

The chain recombines TRBV25-1 with TRBJ1-5; 8 nucleotides match TRBD1. Per germline, CDR1 MGHDK and CDR2 SYGVNS. The V gene end was trimmed by 4 bases and the J gene end by 4 bases; junction bases not matched to a gene: 0. This CDR3 has 13 residues. The CDR3, as DNA: TGTGCCAGCAGTGGGACAGGGAATCAGCCCCAGCATTTT. Encoded protein: CASSGTGNQPQHF.

The rearrangement links TRBV5-1 to TRBJ2-7, with a weak D call TRBD2 (7 bases). The CDR3 consists of 15 residues. CDR1 and CDR2 from the germline V gene are SGHRS and YFSETQ. V lost 4 bases and J 3 bases, leaving 17 bases between the germline ends. CDR3 in DNA: TGCGCCAGCAGCCCGGAACGGGGGGACATCTACGAGCAGTACTTC. Translating gives CASSPERGDIYEQYF.

J is TRBJ2-4 and V is TRBV5-1, with D perhaps TRBD1 (6 bases). Germline V gene lookup returns CDR1 SGHRS and CDR2 YFSETQ. V was clipped by 1 base and J by 8 bases, with 13 bases between them. This CDR3 contains 14 residues. For the CDR3, the DNA is TGCGCCAGCAGCTTGACAGGGATGGTAGACATTCAGTACTTC. The encoded protein is CASSLTGMVDIQYF.

The chain uses TRBV28 and TRBJ2-3; 9 bases line up with TRBD2. Germline V gene data show CDR1 as MDHEN and CDR2 as SYDVKM. CDR3 size: 16 residues. V lost 1 base to trimming and J lost 2 bases; unmatched junction nucleotides: 4. CDR3 sequence (DNA): TGTGCCAGCAGTTTATCGGGACTAGCCTACACAGATACGCAGTATTTT. Translating gives CASSLSGLAYTDTQYF.

The chain joins TRBV6-2 or TRBV6-3 to TRBJ1-1; 7 bases agree with TRBD1. Germline CDR1 MNHEY, CDR2 SVGEGT. The ends lost 5 bases at V and 4 bases at J; junction bases unmatched: 4. CDR3 length equals 13 residues. The CDR3 nucleotides are TGTGCCAGCAGTGCTAACAGGGGCACTGAAGCTTTCTTT. Protein product: CASSANRGTEAFF.

This rearrangement joins TRBV18 to TRBJ2-7; D unresolved. The V gene lost 3 bases and the J gene lost 2 bases, with 5 bases spanning the gap. CDR1 is KGHSH, CDR2 LQKENI, per germline. The CDR3 loop spans 12 amino acids. The CDR3 DNA follows: TGTGCCAGCTCACCTCAAACCTACGAGCAGTACTTC. It yields the protein CASSPQTYEQYF.

The J gene is TRBJ2-1, the V gene TRBV28; TRBD2 matches at 10 bases. CDR3 length equals 15 residues. V lost 5 bases and J lost 6; bases outside the gene matches: 7. The germline V gene encodes CDR1 MDHEN and CDR2 SYDVKM. This chain's CDR3 is CASSHSGGLVNEQFF. DNA for the CDR3: TGTGCCAGCAGTCATAGCGGGGGGCTAGTCAATGAGCAGTTCTTC. The whole variable domain, filled in from reference TRBV28 and TRBJ2-1, reads DVKVTQSSRYLVKRTGEKVFLECVQDMDHENMFWYRQDPGLGLRLIYFSYDVKMKEKGDIPEGYSVSREKKERFSLILESASTNQTSMYLCASSHSGGLVNEQFFGPGTRLTVL.

J is TRBJ2-1 and V is TRBV4-1; 14 nucleotides align to TRBD2. This CDR3 contains 17 residues. Germline V gene lookup returns CDR1 MGHRA and CDR2 YSYEKL. Trimming cost V 5 bases and J 8 bases; bases outside gene matches: 11. This chain's CDR3 is CASSSPKTSGGAYEQFF. The CDR3 DNA is TGCGCCAGCAGCTCCCCAAAGACTAGCGGGGGGGCATATGAGCAGTTCTTC.

The gene calls are TRBV18 and TRBJ2-7, with TRBD1 matching 7 bases. Germline assignment: CDR1 KGHSH and CDR2 LQKENI. With 5 bases clipped from V and 6 bases from J, the junction kept 7 bases outside the gene matches. There are 13 residues in the CDR3. CDR3 amino acids: CASSSLRQGEQYF. In DNA, the CDR3 is TGTGCCAGCTCATCTCTCCGACAGGGCGAGCAGTACTTC.

The V call is TRBV3-1 (or the pseudogene TRBV3-2), the J call TRBJ2-3; 10 bases agree with TRBD2. The CDR3 consists of 15 residues. V dropped 4 bases and J dropped 2; count of bases not matched to a gene: 3. Per germline, CDR1 LGHDT and CDR2 YNNKEL (reference sequence). The CDR3 is CASSLAGGDTDTQYF. The CDR3 region has the DNA TGTGCCAGCAGCCTAGCGGGGGGCGACACAGATACGCAGTATTTT.